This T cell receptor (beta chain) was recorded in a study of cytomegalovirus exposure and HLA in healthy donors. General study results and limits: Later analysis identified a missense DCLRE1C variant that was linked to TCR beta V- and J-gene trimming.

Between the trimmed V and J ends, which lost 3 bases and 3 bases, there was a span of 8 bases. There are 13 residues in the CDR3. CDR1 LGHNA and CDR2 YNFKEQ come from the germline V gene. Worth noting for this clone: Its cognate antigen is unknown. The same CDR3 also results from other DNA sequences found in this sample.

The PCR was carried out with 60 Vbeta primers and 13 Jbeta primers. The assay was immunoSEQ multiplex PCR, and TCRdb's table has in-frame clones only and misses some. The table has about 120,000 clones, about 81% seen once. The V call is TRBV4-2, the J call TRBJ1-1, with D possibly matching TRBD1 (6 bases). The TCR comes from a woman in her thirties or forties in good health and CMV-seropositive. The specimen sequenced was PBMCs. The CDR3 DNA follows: TGTGCCAGCAGCCAGACAGGTTACACTGAAGCTTTCTTT. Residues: CASSQTGYTEAFF.